Following are 21 T cell receptor beta chains from one sample sequenced in a study of blood T cell repertoires in COVID-19. Clones were read by immunoSEQ multiplex PCR, and TCRdb kept only the in-frame ones, dropping some. The table includes a few hundred thousand clones, around 90% detected once. Sample: peripheral blood. The receptors were sampled from a woman aged 25 to 45 with COVID-19, enrolled during active disease.

The rearrangement links TRBV7-9 to TRBJ1-2; D perhaps matches TRBD1 (5 bases). Germline V gene lookup returns CDR1 SEHNR and CDR2 FQNEAQ (reference sequence). This CDR3 comprises 14 residues. V lost 2 bases to trimming and J lost 8 bases, with 15 bases between them. The CDR3 sequence: CASSLPGGTGGYTF. CDR3 DNA sequence: TGTGCCAGCAGCTTACCCGGGGGGACGGGGGGCTACACCTTC. Full variable domain (missing parts from reference TRBV7-9 and TRBJ1-2): DTGVSQNPRHKITKRGQNVTFRCDPISEHNRLYWYRQTLGQGPEFLTYFQNEAQLEKSRLLSDRFSAERPKGSFSTLEIQRTEQGDSAMYLCASSLPGGTGGYTFGSGTRLTVV.

The chain is built from TRBV2 and TRBJ1-3; no definite D call. This CDR3 region has 14 residues. CDR1 is SNHLY and CDR2 is FYNNEI in the germline V gene. With 4 bases removed from V and 1 base from J, the gap between germline ends came to 8 bases. The CDR3 sequence: CASSALRSGNTIYF. DNA of the CDR3: TGTGCCAGCAGTGCCCTTCGGTCTGGAAACACCATATATTTT.

This chain uses TRBV4-1 with TRBJ2-1; 7 bases fit TRBD1. The V gene end was trimmed by 1 base and the J gene end by 3 bases; junction bases not matched to a gene: 6. Germline CDR1 is MGHRA and CDR2 is YSYEKL. This CDR3 has 16 residues. The DNA of the CDR3 is TGCGCCAGCAGCCAAGTGCTCGGACAGGTCTACAATGAGCAGTTCTTC. It specifies CASSQVLGQVYNEQFF.

The chain employs TRBV11-2 and TRBJ2-1; tentative D call: TRBD2 (5 bases). Trimming removed 3 bases from V and 6 bases from J, with 9 bases in between. CDR3 length: 13 residues. Looked up from germline, CDR1 is SGHAT and CDR2 is FQNNGV. CDR3 coding DNA: TGTGCCAGCAGCTTCGGGGAATTCAATGAGCAGTTCTTC. The encoded protein is CASSFGEFNEQFF.

With respect to this clone: The sample has other DNA sequences that encode this CDR3 too. The chain employs TRBV25-1 and TRBJ1-5; D possibly corresponds to TRBD1 (6 bases). CDR3 size: 12 residues. CDR1 MGHDK and CDR2 SYGVNS come from the germline V gene. Trimming removed 9 bases from V and 2 bases from J, with 8 bases in between. This CDR3 reads CASRQGNQPQHF. CDR3 nucleotide sequence: TGTGCCAGTAGACAGGGCAATCAGCCCCAGCATTTT.

The chain links TRBV6-6 to TRBJ1-5; 7 nucleotides match TRBD1. With V trimmed by 7 bases and J by 5 bases, 8 bases remained unmatched. The germline V gene encodes CDR1 MNHNY and CDR2 SVGAGI (reference sequence). This CDR3 region has 14 residues. Here the CDR3 DNA reads TGTGCCAGCAATAACCGGGACAGATATCAGCCCCAGCATTTT. Encoded protein: CASNNRDRYQPQHF.

This clone came up once. The chain is built from TRBV4-2 and TRBJ1-2, with 9 positions matching TRBD1. The CDR3 runs 15 residues. Germline CDR1 is LGHNA and CDR2 is YNFKEQ. Trimming cost V 4 bases and J 0 bases; bases outside gene matches: 3. The DNA for the CDR3 is TGTGCCAGCAGCCCACAGGGGGCCCCTAACTATGGCTACACCTTC. This gives the protein CASSPQGAPNYGYTF.

This chain joins TRBV5-6 and TRBJ1-3; 7 bases map to TRBD1. The germline V gene encodes CDR1 SGHDT and CDR2 YYEEEE. V dropped 5 bases and J dropped 0; count of bases not matched to a gene: 8. This CDR3 contains 16 residues. The CDR3 nucleotides read TGTGCCAGCAGTCCGACAGGGAGAATCTCTGGAAACACCATATATTTT. This encodes CASSPTGRISGNTIYF.

A few counts support this clone. V and J are TRBV3-1 (or the pseudogene TRBV3-2) and TRBJ2-3; D gene ambiguous. V was trimmed by 2 bases and J by 5 bases, leaving 8 bases between them. CDR3 length equals 13 residues. CDR1 and CDR2 (germline): LGHDT, YNNKEL (reference sequence). In DNA, the CDR3 is TGTGCCAGCAGCCAATTACGGGTAGATACGCAGTATTTT. This encodes CASSQLRVDTQYF.

This rearrangement joins TRBV7-9 to TRBJ1-2; 7 bases line up with TRBD1. Trimming removed 5 bases from V and 6 bases from J; junction bases left unmatched: 12. Germline assignment: CDR1 SEHNR and CDR2 FQNEAQ (reference sequence). The CDR3 is 15 amino acids. This CDR3 is CASSPTWRGPHGYTF. The CDR3 nucleotides are TGTGCCAGCAGCCCCACGTGGAGGGGGCCCCATGGCTACACCTTC.

The genes are TRBV6-5 and TRBJ2-1, with 11 bases fitting TRBD2. This CDR3 is built from 15 residues. Germline assignment: CDR1 MNHEY and CDR2 SVGAGI. J was trimmed by 5 bases and V by 6 bases; bases with no gene match: 6. In DNA form, the CDR3 reads TGTGCCAGCAGATTAGGGGGACTAGCGGACAATGAGCAGTTCTTC. Encoded protein: CASRLGGLADNEQFF.

This clone showed up just once. The CDR3 here is CASSLISCQYSNQPQHF. The CDR3 nucleotides read TGTGCCAGCAGCTTAATTTCGTGTCAGTATAGCAATCAGCCCCAGCATTTT. The chain employs TRBV7-3 and TRBJ1-5; D not certain. Trimming removed 1 base at V and 0 bases at J, with 13 bases between. Germline V gene lookup returns CDR1 SGHTA and CDR2 FQGTGA. This CDR3 is built from 17 residues.

The V call is TRBV30, the J call TRBJ1-2, with TRBD1 matching 8 bases. V lost 5 bases, J lost 8 bases, and 4 bases stayed unmatched. Germline CDR1 and CDR2: GTSNPN and SVGIG (reference sequence). The CDR3 loop spans 11 amino acids. The DNA of the CDR3 is TGTGCCTGGCCGACAGGGGAGGGCTACACCTTC. It is translated as CAWPTGEGYTF.

This chain uses TRBV7-2 with TRBJ2-1, with D possibly being TRBD1 (6 bases). The germline V gene encodes CDR1 SGHTA and CDR2 FQGNSA. This CDR3 has 17 residues. The germline V and J ends were trimmed by 4 bases and 4 bases, with 20 bases remaining between them. CDR3 in DNA: TGTGCCAGCAGCTCTCAACAGGGAGCGGCATTTTACAATGAGCAGTTCTTC. This sequence encodes CASSSQQGAAFYNEQFF.

The chain is built from TRBV19 and TRBJ2-1; D may be TRBD1 (5 bases). Trimming stripped 7 bases from V and 6 bases from J, with 16 bases between. Germline lookup yields CDR1 LNHDA and CDR2 SQIVND (reference sequence). CDR3 size: 14 residues. Here the CDR3 DNA reads TGTGCCAGTAAAGACAGCCCAGGCCCCAATGAGCAGTTCTTC. This gives the protein CASKDSPGPNEQFF.

The rearrangement joins TRBV6-5 to TRBJ2-7; 8 nucleotides match TRBD1. J gave up 4 bases and V 4 bases, and 9 bases lay outside the gene matches. CDR3 size: 15 residues. CDR1 is MNHEY and CDR2 is SVGAGI in the germline V gene. The chain's CDR3 is CASSSLRDRQYEQYF. The CDR3 DNA is TGTGCCAGCAGTTCACTTCGGGACAGGCAGTACGAGCAGTACTTC.

The chain has TRBV29-1 and TRBJ2-2, with a weak D call TRBD1 (6 bases). There are 16 residues in the CDR3. Trimming shortened V by 0 bases and J by 8 bases, and 19 bases separated the two germline ends. Germline CDR1 and CDR2: SQVTM and ANQGSEA. In DNA form, the CDR3 reads TGCAGCGTTGAAGAGGAAACAGGGTTCGAATTGGGGGAGCTGTTTTTT. This codes for CSVEEETGFELGELFF.

V is TRBV2 and J is TRBJ2-3, with 8 bases identical to TRBD2. Germline lookup yields CDR1 SNHLY and CDR2 FYNNEI. There are 16 residues in the CDR3. V trimming: 0 bases; J trimming: 2 bases; junction bases outside the gene matches: 4. The CDR3 is CASSEAAGATTDTQYF. The DNA for the CDR3 is TGTGCCAGCAGTGAAGCAGCGGGGGCGACCACAGATACGCAGTATTTT. Together with reference TRBV2 and TRBJ2-3, the CDR3 gives the full variable domain: EPEVTQTPSHQVTQMGQEVILRCVPISNHLYFYWYRQILGQKVEFLVSFYNNEISEKSEIFDDQFSVERPDGSNFTLKIRSTKLEDSAMYFCASSEAAGATTDTQYFGPGTRLTVL.

V usage is TRBV28 and J usage is TRBJ1-2; 7 positions match TRBD1. Looked up from germline, CDR1 is MDHEN and CDR2 is SYDVKM. J was trimmed by 2 bases and V by 6 bases; bases with no gene match: 6. This CDR3 has 14 residues. The CDR3 region has the DNA TGTGCCAGCAGCCTCGGACAGGAAAACTATGGCTACACCTTC. Translated: CASSLGQENYGYTF.

The chain carries TRBV28 and TRBJ1-5; TRBD1 agrees at 7 bases. The V gene's germline CDR1 is MDHEN and CDR2 SYDVKM. The trim removed 10 bases at V and 6 bases at J, leaving 9 bases unmatched. This CDR3 has 13 residues. In DNA, the CDR3 is TGTGCCACGGAGCAGGGGGGCAGTCAGCCCCAGCATTTT. Amino acid sequence: CATEQGGSQPQHF. The variable domain in full, completed from reference TRBV28 and TRBJ1-5, reads DVKVTQSSRYLVKRTGEKVFLECVQDMDHENMFWYRQDPGLGLRLIYFSYDVKMKEKGDIPEGYSVSREKKERFSLILESASTNQTSMYLCATEQGGSQPQHFGDGTRLSIL.

This chain uses TRBV20-1 with TRBJ1-1; tentative D call: TRBD1 (6 bases). Between the trimmed V and J ends, which lost 5 bases and 7 bases, there was a span of 11 bases. The CDR3 has 11 amino acids. Germline V CDR1 and CDR2: DFQATT, SNEGSKA (reference sequence). CDR3: CSAGGGLEAFF. The CDR3 coding sequence is TGCAGTGCTGGCGGGGGCCTTGAAGCTTTCTTT.